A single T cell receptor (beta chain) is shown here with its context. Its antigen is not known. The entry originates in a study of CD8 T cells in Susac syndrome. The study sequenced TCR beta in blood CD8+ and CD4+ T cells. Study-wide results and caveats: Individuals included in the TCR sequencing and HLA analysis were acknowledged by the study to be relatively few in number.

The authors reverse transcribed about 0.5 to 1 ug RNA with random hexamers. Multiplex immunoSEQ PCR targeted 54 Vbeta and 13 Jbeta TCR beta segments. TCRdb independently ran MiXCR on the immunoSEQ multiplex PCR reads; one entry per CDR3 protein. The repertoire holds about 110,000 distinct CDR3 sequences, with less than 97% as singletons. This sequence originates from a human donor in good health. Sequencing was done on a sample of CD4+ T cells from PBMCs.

Here the CDR3 DNA reads TGCGCCAGCAGCTTATCAGGGGGCGCCGTTACCGGGGAGCTGTTTTTT. Amino acids: CASSLSGGAVTGELFF. This chain connects TRBV5-1 to TRBJ2-2; 8 bases line up with TRBD1. With V trimmed by 2 bases and J by 5 bases, 8 bases remained unmatched. The CDR3 runs 16 residues. Germline loops: CDR1 SGHRS, CDR2 YFSETQ.